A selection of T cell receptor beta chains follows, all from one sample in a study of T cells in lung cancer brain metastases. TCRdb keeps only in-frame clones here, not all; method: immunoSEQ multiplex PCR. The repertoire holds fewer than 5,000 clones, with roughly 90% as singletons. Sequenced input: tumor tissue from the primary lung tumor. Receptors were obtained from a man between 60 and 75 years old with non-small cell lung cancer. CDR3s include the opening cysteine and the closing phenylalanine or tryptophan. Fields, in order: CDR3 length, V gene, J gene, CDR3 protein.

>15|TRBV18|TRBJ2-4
CASSPPGVSKNIQYF
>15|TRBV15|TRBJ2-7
CATSRGLAGSYEQYF
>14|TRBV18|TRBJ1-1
CASSPISRNTEAFF
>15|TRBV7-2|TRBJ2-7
CASSSGTGGFYEQYF
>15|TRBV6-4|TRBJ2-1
CASSALAASYNEQFF
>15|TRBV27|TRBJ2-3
CASKYRDRPTDTQYF
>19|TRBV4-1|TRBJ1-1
CASSQEGAAGWVGNTEAFF
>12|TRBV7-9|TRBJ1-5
CASTQDRQPQHF
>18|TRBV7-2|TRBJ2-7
CASSLRVAGEAGSYEQYF
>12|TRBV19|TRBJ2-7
CASSTGRSEQYF
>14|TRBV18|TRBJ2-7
CASSPRERNNEQYF
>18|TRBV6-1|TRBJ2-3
CASSGLAGGPGGTDTQYF
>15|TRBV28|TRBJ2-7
CASSPPGQVNYEQYF
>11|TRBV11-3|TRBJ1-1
CASSLERRIGF
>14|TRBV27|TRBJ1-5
CASSVRQGGQPQHF
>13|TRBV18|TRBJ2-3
CARLLPSTDTQYF
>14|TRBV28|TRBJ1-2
CATLVFDRDYGYTF
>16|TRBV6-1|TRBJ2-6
CASSEEGGTGANVLTF
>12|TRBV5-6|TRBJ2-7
CASRSLGYEQYF
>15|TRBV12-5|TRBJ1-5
CASGLELGGNQPQHF
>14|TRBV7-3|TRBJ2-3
CANSPGQGPDTQYF
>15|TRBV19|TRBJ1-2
CASWKTGGPNYGYTF
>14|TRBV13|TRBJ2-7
CASSPRGGESEQYF
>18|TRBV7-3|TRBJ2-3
CASSLRAGGQISTDTQYF
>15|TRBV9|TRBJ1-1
CASSVEGVRVTEAFF
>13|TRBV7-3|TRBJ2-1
CASSLLVPNEQFF
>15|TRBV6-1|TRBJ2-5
CASSDLAGGPETQYF
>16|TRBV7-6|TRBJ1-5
CASSPVSGHSNQPQHF
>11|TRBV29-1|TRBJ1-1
CSVGSVREAFF
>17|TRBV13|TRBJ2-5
CASSRVMQGGRQETQYF
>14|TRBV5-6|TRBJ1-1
CASSFQGGNTEAFF